A single sample gave rise to the 21 T cell receptor beta chains below, sequenced in a study of T cells in Graves' hyperthyroidism and ophthalmopathy. Amplification targeted TCR beta CDR3 regions from RNA transcripts. Using the HTBI primer set, a first-round RT-PCR was run on the TCR CDR3. TCRdb re-analysed the multiplex PCR reads in MiXCR, keeping a single row per CDR3 protein. The repertoire consists of a few hundred thousand distinct CDR3 sequences, with about 43% occurring once and the leading ten covering around 7.7%. The specimen sequenced was peripheral blood or thyroid tissue (not recorded which). The receptor source for this set is a woman aged 18-29 years with Graves' hyperthyroidism.

The V and J genes are TRBV29-1 and TRBJ1-5, with D unclear. Trimming pared 5 bases from V and 2 bases from J, leaving 16 bases between. Germline values: CDR1 SQVTM, CDR2 ANQGSEA. There are 15 residues in the CDR3. The CDR3 loop is CSVTGGDYGNQPQHF. The DNA of the CDR3 is TGCAGCGTTACCGGAGGAGACTATGGCAATCAGCCCCAGCATTTT.

This clonotype was detected many times. J is TRBJ1-4 and V is TRBV6-6; 7 nucleotides line up with TRBD1. The CDR3 contains 14 residues. CDR1 is MNHNY and CDR2 is SVGAGI in the germline V gene (reference sequence). Trimming at V came to 5 bases and at J to 7 bases, leaving 7 bases not matched to a gene. This CDR3 is CASSNDRVGEKLFF. The CDR3 DNA sequence: TGTGCCAGCAGTAACGACAGGGTTGGTGAAAAACTGTTTTTT.

In this sample, this clonotype turned up many times. This chain joins TRBV4-1 and TRBJ1-1, with TRBD1 matching over 7 bases. V lost 4 bases and J lost 2; bases outside the gene matches: 4. Germline CDR1 reads MGHRA; CDR2 reads YSYEKL. This CDR3 is built from 14 residues. Here the CDR3 reads CASSLRQGNTEAFF. For the CDR3, the DNA is TGCGCCAGCAGCCTCCGACAGGGAAACACTGAAGCTTTCTTT.

The DNA for the CDR3 is TGCAGCGGCCAATACAGGGAAGATAACGAGCAGTACTTC. This codes for CSGQYREDNEQYF. This chain uses TRBV29-1 with TRBJ2-7; D possibly corresponds to TRBD1 (6 bases). The CDR3 spans 13 residues. Germline-derived CDR1 and CDR2 are SQVTM and ANQGSEA. Trimming took 7 bases from V and 5 from J, leaving 18 bases between them.

This clonotype was picked up many times. The chain recombines TRBV29-1 with TRBJ1-5, with 8 bases identical to TRBD1. The V gene's germline CDR1 is SQVTM and CDR2 ANQGSEA. The trim removed 4 bases at V and 4 bases at J, leaving 3 bases unmatched. This CDR3 contains 13 residues. CDR3 amino acids: CSVVQGANQPQHF. The CDR3 DNA reads as TGCAGCGTTGTTCAGGGGGCTAATCAGCCCCAGCATTTT.

This clonotype was found many times. The V gene is TRBV4-1, the J gene TRBJ1-5, with a tentative D call TRBD1 (6 bases). Germline V gene sequence: CDR1 MGHRA, CDR2 YSYEKL. This CDR3 contains 15 residues. V lost 3 bases and J 7 bases, leaving 16 bases between the germline ends. CDR3 sequence reads: CASSQAGVWGQPQHF. The CDR3 DNA reads TGCGCCAGCAGCCAGGCAGGGGTTTGGGGACAGCCCCAGCATTTT.

In its sample, this clonotype was seen once. The germline gene is not matched at one end of the junction; a read error may be the cause. The chain uses TRBV20-1 and TRBJ1-2, with D possibly TRBD1 on 6 matching bases. This CDR3 region has 14 residues. Germline assignment: CDR1 DFQATT and CDR2 SNEGSKA (reference sequence). CDR3 protein: CSARYRVGSYGYTF. The CDR3 DNA reads TGCAGCGCTAGATACAGGGTGGGGAGCTATGGCTACACCTTC.

This clonotype has only a few counts. A single base separates this from a much larger clone, so it may be a read error. This rearrangement joins TRBV9 to TRBJ2-7, with D possibly matching TRBD2 (5 bases). The germline CDR1 and CDR2 sequences are SGDLS and YYNGEE. The germline V and J ends were trimmed by 0 bases and 6 bases, with 16 bases remaining between them. This CDR3 contains 15 residues. CDR3 DNA sequence: TGTGCCAGCAGCGTAGGTGGGCAGGTAGAGGGCGAGCAGTACTTC. Residues: CASSVGGQVEGEQYF.

The V call is TRBV6-1, the J call TRBJ1-5, with D hard to call. The CDR3 extends over 14 amino acids. V was clipped by 5 bases and J by 7 bases, with 15 bases between them. From germline, CDR1 is MNHNS and CDR2 SASEGT. CDR3 nucleotide sequence: TGTGCCAGCAGTTACCATAGCAACGGGCAGCCCCAGCATTTT. Residues: CASSYHSNGQPQHF.

This clonotype has more than one count but fewer than ten. The genes are TRBV6-5 and TRBJ1-4; maybe TRBD1 (5 bases). The CDR3 is made up of 14 amino acids. Trimming took 6 bases from V and 5 from J, leaving 13 bases between them. The germline gives CDR1 MNHEY, CDR2 SVGAGI. CDR3 loop: CASSPGRPNEKLFF. Here the CDR3 DNA reads TGTGCCAGCAGCCCGGGACGGCCAAATGAAAAACTGTTTTTT.

This chain joins TRBV12-5 and TRBJ2-7; maybe TRBD1 (5 bases). Germline CDR1 reads LGHNT; CDR2 reads FRNRAP. Trimming cost V 6 bases and J 2 bases, with 17 bases left between them. The CDR3 is 15 residues long. CDR3 protein: CASGPTTELPYEQYF. CDR3 DNA: TGTGCTAGTGGCCCCACGACAGAGCTCCCCTACGAGCAGTACTTC.

The chain employs TRBV7-3 and TRBJ2-5, with TRBD1 as a possible D gene (5 bases). The CDR3 extends over 16 amino acids. Germline-derived CDR1 and CDR2 are SGHTA and FQGTGA. The V gene lost 8 bases and the J gene lost 2 bases, with 21 bases spanning the gap. CDR3 loop: CASSHLDRYSQETQYF. The CDR3 DNA reads TGTGCCAGCTCACACCTCGACAGATACTCACAAGAGACCCAGTACTTC.

This clonotype was picked up many times. The V call is TRBV5-5, the J call TRBJ2-5; D unclear. V was shortened by 0 bases and J by 3 bases, with 6 bases between the two germline ends. The germline gives CDR1 SGHKS, CDR2 YYEKEE (reference sequence). The CDR3 extends over 13 amino acids. The DNA for the CDR3 is TGTGCCAGCAGCTTGGTGGCTGAAGAGACCCAGTACTTC. This translates into CASSLVAEETQYF. The whole variable domain, filled in from reference TRBV5-5 and TRBJ2-5, reads DAGVTQSPTHLIKTRGQQVTLRCSPISGHKSVSWYQQVLGQGPQFIFQYYEKEERGRGNFPDRFSARQFPNYSSELNVNALLLGDSALYLCASSLVAEETQYFGPGTRLLVL.

The V call is TRBV7-8, the J call TRBJ2-2; 8 nucleotides match TRBD2. This CDR3 is 14 amino acids long. The V gene's germline CDR1 is SGHVS and CDR2 FQNEAQ. Unmatched junction bases numbered 1, after V lost 1 base and J lost 6 bases. CDR3 region: CASSLEAGAGELFF. The CDR3 bases are TGTGCCAGCAGCTTAGAAGCGGGAGCCGGGGAGCTGTTTTTT.

The sample holds many counts of this clonotype. V usage is TRBV2 and J usage is TRBJ2-5, with D possibly TRBD1 on 6 matching bases. The CDR3 loop spans 16 amino acids. Germline V gives CDR1 SNHLY, CDR2 FYNNEI. Trimming took off 4 bases at V and 5 bases at J, with 20 bases between the two ends. In DNA, the CDR3 is TGTGCCAGCAGTGGGGTGGAAGGGGGTAAAGTCGAGACCCAGTACTTC. This translates into CASSGVEGGKVETQYF. Full variable domain (missing parts from reference TRBV2 and TRBJ2-5): EPEVTQTPSHQVTQMGQEVILRCVPISNHLYFYWYRQILGQKVEFLVSFYNNEISEKSEIFDDQFSVERPDGSNFTLKIRSTKLEDSAMYFCASSGVEGGKVETQYFGPGTRLLVL.

This clonotype has just one count. One end of the junction varies from germline; a read error may be responsible. The chain uses TRBV20-1 and TRBJ2-3, with D perhaps TRBD2 (7 bases). Germline lookup yields CDR1 DFQATT and CDR2 SNEGSKA (reference sequence). CDR3 length: 13 residues. CDR3 in DNA: TGCAGTGTCGACGGGAGGATGACAGGTACGCAGTATTTT. This translates into CSVDGRMTGTQYF.

In this sample, this clonotype turned up many times. The chain employs TRBV29-1 and TRBJ1-2; no clear D. Trimming shortened V by 4 bases and J by 4 bases, and 7 bases separated the two germline ends. In germline, CDR1 is SQVTM, CDR2 ANQGSEA. The CDR3 loop spans 11 amino acids. CDR3 residues: CSVGQFYGYTF. CDR3 DNA sequence: TGCAGCGTTGGGCAGTTCTATGGCTACACCTTC.

CDR3 bases: TGTGCCAGCAGTTTTCTCGGGACAGGGGGCAATCAGCCCCAGCATTTT. Its translation is CASSFLGTGGNQPQHF. The chain has TRBV28 and TRBJ1-5; the match to TRBD1 covers 10 bases. Trimming cost V 3 bases and J 2 bases; bases outside gene matches: 4. This CDR3 is 16 amino acids long. Germline CDR1 is MDHEN and CDR2 is SYDVKM. Based on the CDR3 plus reference TRBV28 and TRBJ1-5, the full variable domain is DVKVTQSSRYLVKRTGEKVFLECVQDMDHENMFWYRQDPGLGLRLIYFSYDVKMKEKGDIPEGYSVSREKKERFSLILESASTNQTSMYLCASSFLGTGGNQPQHFGDGTRLSIL.

In its sample, this clonotype was seen many times. The chain recombines TRBV5-5 with TRBJ1-5; D is unclear. The ends were cut back, 1 base at V and 3 bases at J, with 14 bases in the middle. Looked up from germline, CDR1 is SGHKS and CDR2 is YYEKEE (reference sequence). The CDR3 is 16 residues long. As DNA, the CDR3 is TGTGCCAGCAGCTTGTGGTTAGGGCGGATCAATCAGCCCCAGCATTTT. Translated, it gives CASSLWLGRINQPQHF.

This clonotype was seen many times. The rearrangement uses TRBV29-1 and TRBJ2-3, with a possible D match to TRBD1 (5 bases). This CDR3 is 13 amino acids long. CDR1 SQVTM and CDR2 ANQGSEA come from the germline V gene. V lost 7 bases, J lost 2 bases, and 13 bases lay in between. The CDR3 DNA reads as TGCAGCGGGGGCGGCGGACCCACAGATACGCAGTATTTT. This translates into CSGGGGPTDTQYF.

With regard to this clonotype: One junction end does not reproduce the germline sequence, and a read error may be involved. The chain has TRBV20-1 and TRBJ2-2; 8 bases fit TRBD2. The CDR3 totals 16 residues. Germline CDR1 reads DFQATT; CDR2 reads SNEGSKA (reference sequence). CDR3 loop: CSARDFSGGAAGELLF. CDR3 sequence (DNA): TGCAGTGCTAGAGATTTCTCGGGAGGGGCCGCCGGGGAGCTGCTTTTT.